This T cell receptor beta chain was recovered during a study of blood T cell repertoires in COVID-19. The germline gives CDR1 SGHAT, CDR2 FQNNGV. The CDR3 loop spans 15 amino acids. The V end was cut by 3 bases, the J end by 4 bases, with 12 bases between. There are a few counts of this clone. Authors' methods: Quantification of nucleated cells was approximated via reference gene primer amplification. Using immunoSEQ multiplex PCR, the repertoire was profiled, and TCRdb retains in-frame clones only, with some absent. That table gives V, J and clone size, and the DNA gave D and trimming. This table has 250,000 to 400,000 clones, around 87% appearing once.

The sample taken for sequencing was PBMCs or T cells enriched from blood (not recorded which). The chain joins TRBV11-2 to TRBJ2-2, with a tentative D call TRBD1 (6 bases). The sequence was collected from a woman aged 30 to 39 who had recovered from COVID-19. The CDR3 protein is CASSFVWTATGELFF. The CDR3 region has the DNA TGTGCCAGCAGCTTTGTGTGGACAGCCACCGGGGAGCTGTTTTTT.